Given below is one T cell receptor (beta chain) in context. Its specificity is not known. This entry comes from a study of shared clonotypes between healthy human individuals. Study context: There were three CD4 naive, three CD4 memory, two CD8 naive and one CD8 memory plates per donor. General observations from the study: It was observed that 5% to 6.5% of naive CD4 clonotypes were shared across a handful of donors.

Profiled with immunoSEQ multiplex PCR; TCRdb holds only in-frame clones, not every one. The table records 2 million to 2.5 million clones, 90% to 96% of them present only once. The V gene lost 6 bases and the J gene lost 1 base, with 12 bases spanning the gap. Germline V gene lookup returns CDR1 ENHRY and CDR2 SYGVKD. The CDR3 has 14 residues. This sequence was found in a man between 18 and 29 years old in good health. Sequenced input: naive CD4+ T cells sorted from blood. Subset reported: CD45RA+ positively selected. The chain uses TRBV10-3 and TRBJ1-1; D is perhaps TRBD1 (6 bases). This chain's CDR3 is CAIRMDSRNTEAFF. The CDR3 coding sequence is TGTGCCATCAGGATGGACAGCCGGAACACTGAAGCTTTCTTT.